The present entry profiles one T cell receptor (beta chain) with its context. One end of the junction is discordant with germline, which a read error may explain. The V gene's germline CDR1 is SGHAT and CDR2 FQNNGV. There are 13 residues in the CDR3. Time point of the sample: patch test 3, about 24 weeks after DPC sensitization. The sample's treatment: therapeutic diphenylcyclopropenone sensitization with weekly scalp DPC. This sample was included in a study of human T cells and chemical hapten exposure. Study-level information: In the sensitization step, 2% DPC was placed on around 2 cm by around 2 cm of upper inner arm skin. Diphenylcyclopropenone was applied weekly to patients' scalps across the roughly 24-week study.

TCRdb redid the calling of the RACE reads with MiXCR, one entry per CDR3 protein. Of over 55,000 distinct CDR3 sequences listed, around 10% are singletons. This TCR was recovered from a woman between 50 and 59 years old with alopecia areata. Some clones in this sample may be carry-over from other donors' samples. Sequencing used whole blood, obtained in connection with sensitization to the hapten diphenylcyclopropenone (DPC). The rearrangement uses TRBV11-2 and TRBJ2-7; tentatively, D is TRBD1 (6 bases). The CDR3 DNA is TGTGTCAGCAGCGTCAGGACAGACTACGAGCAGTACTTC. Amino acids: CVSSVRTDYEQYF.